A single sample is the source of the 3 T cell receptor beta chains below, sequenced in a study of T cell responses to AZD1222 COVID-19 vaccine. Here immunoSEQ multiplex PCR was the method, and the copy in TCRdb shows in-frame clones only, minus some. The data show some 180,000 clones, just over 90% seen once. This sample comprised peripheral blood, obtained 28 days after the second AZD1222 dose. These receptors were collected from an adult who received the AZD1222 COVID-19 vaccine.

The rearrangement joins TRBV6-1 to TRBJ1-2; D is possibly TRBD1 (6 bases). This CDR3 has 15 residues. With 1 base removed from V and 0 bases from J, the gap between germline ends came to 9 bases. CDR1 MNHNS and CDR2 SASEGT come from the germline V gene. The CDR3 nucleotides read TGTGCCAGCAGTGAAGGACAGGCTTCTAACTATGGCTACACCTTC. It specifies CASSEGQASNYGYTF.

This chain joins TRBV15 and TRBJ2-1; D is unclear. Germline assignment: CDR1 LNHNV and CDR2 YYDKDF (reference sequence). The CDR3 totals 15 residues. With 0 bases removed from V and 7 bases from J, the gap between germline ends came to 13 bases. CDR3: CATSRDVVGRNEQFF. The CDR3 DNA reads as TGTGCCACCAGCAGAGATGTAGTAGGCCGGAATGAGCAGTTCTTC.

CDR3 coding DNA: TGTGCCAGCAGCGCCCCCGGGGGGGGTTCTGGAAACACCATATATTTT. Encoded protein: CASSAPGGGSGNTIYF. The chain recombines TRBV9 with TRBJ1-3, with a possible D match to TRBD1 (5 bases). Germline V CDR1 and CDR2: SGDLS, YYNGEE. V lost 3 bases, J lost 1 base, and 14 bases lay in between. The CDR3 contains 16 residues.